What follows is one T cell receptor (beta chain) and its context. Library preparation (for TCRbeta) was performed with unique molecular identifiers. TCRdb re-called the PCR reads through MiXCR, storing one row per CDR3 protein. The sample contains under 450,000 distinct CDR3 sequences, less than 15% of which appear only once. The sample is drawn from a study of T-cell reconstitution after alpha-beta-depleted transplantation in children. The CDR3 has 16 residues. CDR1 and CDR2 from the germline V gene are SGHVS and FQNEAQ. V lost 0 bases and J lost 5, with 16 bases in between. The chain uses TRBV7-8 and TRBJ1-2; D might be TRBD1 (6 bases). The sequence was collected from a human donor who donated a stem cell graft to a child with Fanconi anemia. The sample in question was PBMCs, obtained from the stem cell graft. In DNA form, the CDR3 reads TGTGCCAGCAGCTTAGCCCAAGGGGGGCAAGGGTATGGCTACACCTTC. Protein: CASSLAQGGQGYGYTF. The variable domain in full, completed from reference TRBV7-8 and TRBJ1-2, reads GAGVSQSPRYKVAKRGQDVALRCDPISGHVSLFWYQQALGQGPEFLTYFQNEAQLDKSGLPSDRFFAERPEGSVSTLKIQRTQQEDSAVYLCASSLAQGGQGYGYTFGSGTRLTVV.